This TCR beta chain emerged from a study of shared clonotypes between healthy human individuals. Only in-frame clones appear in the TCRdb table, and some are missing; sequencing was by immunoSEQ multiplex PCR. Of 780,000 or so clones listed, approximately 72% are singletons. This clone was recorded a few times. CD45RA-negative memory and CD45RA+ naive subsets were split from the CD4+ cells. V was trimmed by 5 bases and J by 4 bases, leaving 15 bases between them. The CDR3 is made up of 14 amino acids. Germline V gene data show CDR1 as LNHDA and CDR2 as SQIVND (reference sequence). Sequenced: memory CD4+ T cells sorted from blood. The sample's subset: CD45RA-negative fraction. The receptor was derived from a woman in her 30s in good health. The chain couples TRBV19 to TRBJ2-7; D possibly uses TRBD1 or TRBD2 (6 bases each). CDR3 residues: CASSAPGAQYEQYF. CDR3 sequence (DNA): TGTGCCAGTAGTGCCCCGGGGGCCCAATACGAGCAGTACTTC.